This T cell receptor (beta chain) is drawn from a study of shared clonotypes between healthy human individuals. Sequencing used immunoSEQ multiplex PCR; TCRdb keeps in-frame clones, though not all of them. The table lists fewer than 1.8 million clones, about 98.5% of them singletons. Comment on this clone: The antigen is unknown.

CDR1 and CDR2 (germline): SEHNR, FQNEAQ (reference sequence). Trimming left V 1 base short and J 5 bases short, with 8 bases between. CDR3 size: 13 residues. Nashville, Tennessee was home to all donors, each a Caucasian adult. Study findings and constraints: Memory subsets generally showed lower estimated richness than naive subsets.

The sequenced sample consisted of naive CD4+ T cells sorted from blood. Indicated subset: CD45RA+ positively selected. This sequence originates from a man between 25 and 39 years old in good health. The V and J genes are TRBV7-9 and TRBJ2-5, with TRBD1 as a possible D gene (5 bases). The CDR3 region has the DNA TGTGCCAGCAGCTTAGGACAGCATGAGACCCAGTACTTC. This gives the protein CASSLGQHETQYF.